These 22 T cell receptor beta chains share one sample of origin, sequenced in a study of T cells in Graves' hyperthyroidism and ophthalmopathy. Amplified TCR beta CDR3 regions derived from RNA transcripts. TCR CDR3 underwent first-round RT-PCR with the HTBI primer set. Each CDR3 protein gets one entry after TCRdb re-called the multiplex PCR reads with MiXCR. The sample shows around 25,000 distinct CDR3 sequences, around 50% of them seen only once. Sequencing input: blood. Receptors originate from a woman aged 40-49 years with Graves' hyperthyroidism that later progressed to Graves' ophthalmopathy.

The CDR3 protein is CASSITGWGDGYTF. The DNA of the CDR3 is TGTGCCAGTAGTATCACAGGGTGGGGCGATGGCTACACCTTC. This chain joins TRBV19 and TRBJ1-2; tentative D call: TRBD1 (6 bases). The V and J ends lost 3 bases and 6 bases respectively, with 14 bases between them. From germline, CDR1 is LNHDA and CDR2 SQIVND (reference sequence). The CDR3 is 14 residues long.

This clonotype is classed as medium-sized. The chain employs TRBV5-8 and TRBJ2-7; 7 nucleotides align to TRBD2. V lost 4 bases, J lost 7 bases, and 5 bases stayed unmatched. The CDR3 loop spans 12 amino acids. Germline V gene sequence: CDR1 SGHTS, CDR2 YDEGEE. CDR3 in amino acids: CASSRREREQYF. In nucleotides, the CDR3 is TGTGCCAGCAGCAGGCGGGAGCGGGAGCAGTACTTC.

This sequence joins TRBV19 and TRBJ1-5, with 7 bases that match TRBD1. Losses at the gene ends were 6 bases for V and 3 bases for J; bases not matched to a gene: 5. Germline CDR1 LNHDA, CDR2 SQIVND (reference sequence). The CDR3 totals 14 residues. The CDR3 DNA is TGTGCCAGTAGCGTAGGACAGGACAATCAGCCCCAGCATTTT. It is translated as CASSVGQDNQPQHF.

This clonotype was found many times. This chain joins TRBV20-1 and TRBJ2-7, with 10 bases identical to TRBD2. J lost 0 bases, V lost 6 bases, and 11 bases had no gene match. CDR1 and CDR2 from the germline V gene are DFQATT and SNEGSKA (reference sequence). CDR3 length: 16 residues. The CDR3 loop is CSALPGTSDISYEQYF. CDR3 nucleotide sequence: TGCAGTGCCCTCCCCGGGACTAGCGACATCTCCTACGAGCAGTACTTC.

On this clonotype: At one of its ends the junction is not consistent with the germline gene, which may arise from a read error. The DNA of the CDR3 is TGTGCCGGCAGTTTACTGGCGGACTCTGGGGCCAACGTCCTGACTTTC. The encoded protein is CAGSLLADSGANVLTF. The rearrangement joins TRBV28 to TRBJ2-6; D is unclear. Germline assignment: CDR1 MDHEN and CDR2 SYDVKM. The CDR3 is 16 amino acids.

Concerning this clonotype itself: The junction departs from the called germline gene at one end, perhaps through a read error. The rearrangement links TRBV9 to TRBJ2-6; TRBD2 matches 8 bases. Germline CDR1 and CDR2: SGDLS and YYNGEE. The CDR3 runs 17 residues. The CDR3 region is CASSASGLGSGANVLTF. In nucleotides, the CDR3 is TGTGCCAGCAGCGCTAGCGGGCTTGGCTCTGGGGCCAACGTCCTGACGTTC.

The chain employs TRBV4-1 and TRBJ1-1; D is undetermined. Germline CDR1 reads MGHRA; CDR2 reads YSYEKL. The germline V and J ends were trimmed by 4 bases and 3 bases, with 12 bases remaining between them. The CDR3 covers 14 residues. This chain's CDR3 is CASSLDNGDTEAFF. For the CDR3, the DNA is TGCGCCAGCAGCCTCGACAACGGGGACACTGAAGCTTTCTTT.

As regards this clonotype: The conserved closing phenylalanine or tryptophan is absent in this CDR3, likely reflecting a read error. This chain connects TRBV6-5 to TRBJ2-2, with D hard to call. The germline V gene encodes CDR1 MNHEY and CDR2 SVGAGI. There are 14 residues in the CDR3. In DNA form, the CDR3 reads TGTGCCGGCAGTTACTCTGGCGAGACCGGGGAGCTGTTTTCT. Its protein is CAGSYSGETGELFS.

This clonotype was seen many times. Being one base from a much bigger clone, this may be a read error. CDR3 bases: TGTGCCAGCAGCAGGGGACAGATCCTCGCCTACGAGCAGTACTTC. Translation gives CASSRGQILAYEQYF. The V and J genes are TRBV5-5 and TRBJ2-7; 7 bases are shared with TRBD1. J was trimmed by 2 bases and V by 4 bases; bases with no gene match: 9. Germline V CDR1 and CDR2: SGHKS, YYEKEE (reference sequence). The CDR3 totals 15 residues.

This clonotype was counted at least ten times. The gene calls are TRBV4-1 and TRBJ1-6; TRBD1 is a possible D gene (5 bases). The V end lost 0 bases, the J end lost 6 bases, and 15 bases lay between the germline ends. Per germline, CDR1 MGHRA and CDR2 YSYEKL. The CDR3 is 17 residues long. This CDR3 reads CASSQESEVRVNSPLHF. CDR3 nucleotide sequence: TGCGCCAGCAGCCAAGAGTCTGAGGTCAGGGTTAATTCACCCCTCCACTTT.

This clonotype has ten or more counts. The V gene is TRBV6-1, the J gene TRBJ2-5; no definite D call. CDR3 length: 11 residues. The V gene's germline CDR1 is MNHNS and CDR2 SASEGT. V gave up 9 bases and J gave up 4 bases, with 9 bases separating them. CDR3 sequence reads: CARVAGETQYF. The DNA for the CDR3 is TGTGCCAGGGTAGCCGGAGAGACCCAGTACTTC.

V and J are TRBV2 and TRBJ1-2, with no clear D. V lost 3 bases and J 3 bases, leaving 5 bases between the germline ends. Germline assignment: CDR1 SNHLY and CDR2 FYNNEI. The CDR3 runs to 12 residues. For the CDR3, the DNA is TGTGCCAGCAGTGACAGACACTATGGCTACACCTTC. Residues: CASSDRHYGYTF.

The chain recombines TRBV10-3 with TRBJ1-3; TRBD1 might be the D (5 bases). The CDR3 length is 12 residues. Germline values: CDR1 ENHRY, CDR2 SYGVKD. Trimming pared 8 bases from V and 2 bases from J, leaving 7 bases between. CDR3 amino acids: CAISGTGNTIYF. The CDR3 DNA is TGTGCCATCTCAGGGACTGGAAACACCATATATTTT.

CDR3 nucleotides: TGTGCCAGCAGCAACCGACAGGGGGCAGGAGAGACCCAGTACTTC. Protein: CASSNRQGAGETQYF. The J gene is TRBJ2-5, the V gene TRBV5-4, with 10 bases identical to TRBD1. J lost 4 bases, V lost 4 bases, and 7 bases had no gene match. This CDR3 contains 15 residues. Germline V gives CDR1 SGHNT, CDR2 YYREEE (reference sequence).

V and J are TRBV7-8 and TRBJ2-7; D tentatively reads TRBD1 or TRBD2 (7 bases each). The CDR3 is 14 amino acids. Germline V gives CDR1 SGHVS, CDR2 FQNEAQ. V was cut by 7 bases and J by 6 bases, with 19 bases left in between. The CDR3 nucleotides read TGTGCCAGCACTCCGGGGACAGCGGGGCCCGAGCAGTACTTC. Residues: CASTPGTAGPEQYF. The variable domain in full, with the rest retrieved from reference TRBV7-8 and TRBJ2-7, is GAGVSQSPRYKVAKRGQDVALRCDPISGHVSLFWYQQALGQGPEFLTYFQNEAQLDKSGLPSDRFFAERPEGSVSTLKIQRTQQEDSAVYLCASTPGTAGPEQYFGPGTRLTVT.

This clonotype was seen at least ten times. The chain carries TRBV6-6 and TRBJ2-2; D may be TRBD1 (6 bases). Trimming left V 5 bases short and J 7 bases short, with 14 bases between. CDR3 size: 14 residues. The germline V gene encodes CDR1 MNHNY and CDR2 SVGAGI (reference sequence). The CDR3 reads CASSQERGSGELFF. CDR3 bases: TGTGCCAGCAGTCAAGAAAGGGGGAGCGGGGAGCTGTTTTTT.

This clonotype was counted ten times or more. The V gene is TRBV6-1, the J gene TRBJ1-4; TRBD1 matches at 10 bases. This CDR3 comprises 14 residues. Germline assignment: CDR1 MNHNS and CDR2 SASEGT. The V segment lost 6 bases and the J segment 6 bases; nucleotides outside the gene matches: 4. The CDR3 loop reads CASSLGQGYEKLFF. In DNA form, the CDR3 reads TGTGCCAGCAGCTTGGGACAGGGGTATGAAAAACTGTTTTTT.

In this sample, this clonotype turned up many times. V usage is TRBV4-2 and J usage is TRBJ2-4; 7 bases match TRBD2. J was trimmed by 8 bases and V by 4 bases; bases with no gene match: 11. The CDR3 is 15 amino acids. The germline V gene has CDR1 LGHNA and CDR2 YNFKEQ. In nucleotides, the CDR3 is TGTGCCAGCAGCCGCCCTGGGGAGGGCGGAGACATTCAGTACTTC. It codes for CASSRPGEGGDIQYF.

The V call is TRBV7-3, the J call TRBJ1-3, with D hard to call. Per the germline V gene, CDR1 is SGHTA and CDR2 is FQGTGA. Trimming cost V 5 bases and J 2 bases, with 13 bases left between them. The CDR3 consists of 15 residues. CDR3 coding DNA: TGTGCCAGCAGCCGTAGCGGGAGGGCTGGAAACACCATATATTTT. Translating gives CASSRSGRAGNTIYF.

The chain uses TRBV7-9 and TRBJ1-2; D is ambiguous. CDR1 is SEHNR, CDR2 FQNEAQ, per germline (reference sequence). Trimming took off 5 bases at V and 0 bases at J, with 13 bases between the two ends. This CDR3 is built from 15 residues. DNA of the CDR3: TGTGCCAGCAGCCCTGCCCTTAACGCTAACTATGGCTACACCTTC. Translation gives CASSPALNANYGYTF.

The chain uses TRBV24-1 and TRBJ1-1; 9 bases align to TRBD1. Germline CDR1 reads KGHDR; CDR2 reads SFDVKD. This CDR3 is 12 amino acids long. Trimming at V came to 10 bases and at J to 3 bases, leaving 2 bases not matched to a gene. This chain's CDR3 is CATQGAYTEAFF. CDR3 sequence (DNA): TGTGCCACACAGGGGGCATACACTGAAGCTTTCTTT.

In the case of this clonotype: Here the CDR3 omits its conserved ending phenylalanine or tryptophan, so a read error is the likely source. This chain links TRBV5-1 with TRBJ1-5; unclear D gene. From germline, CDR1 is SGHRS and CDR2 YFSETQ. The CDR3 loop spans 14 amino acids. With 4 bases removed from V and 2 bases from J, the gap between germline ends came to 10 bases. CDR3: CASSLGFGNQPQHY. CDR3 coding DNA: TGCGCCAGCAGCCTGGGATTTGGCAATCAGCCCCAGCATTAT.